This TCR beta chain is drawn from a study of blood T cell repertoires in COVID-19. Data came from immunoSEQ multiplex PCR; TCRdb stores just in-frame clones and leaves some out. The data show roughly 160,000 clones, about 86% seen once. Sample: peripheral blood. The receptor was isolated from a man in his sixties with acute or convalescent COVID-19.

This CDR3 is CASSEARGAGARRFF. DNA for the CDR3: TGTGCCAGCAGTGAAGCGCGAGGAGCGGGAGCCCGCCGGTTCTTC. The chain recombines TRBV6-1 with TRBJ2-1, with TRBD2 matching 8 bases. CDR3 length equals 15 residues. V shed 0 bases and J 15 bases; nucleotides not matched to a gene: 13. Germline V CDR1 and CDR2: MNHNS, SASEGT.